The subject of this entry is one T cell receptor (beta chain). Its antigen is unknown. These data belong to a study of vaccination and CD4 T cells after COVID-19. Study-wide background: Either a CEFX pool, an HIV-1 Nef pool, or no peptide was added to control cultures.

The treatment: roughly 10-day PBMC culture with coronavirus spike peptide pools or control peptides (ViraFEST assay). ViraFEST relied on peptide pools to expand antigen-specific T cells; the TCRs were sequenced afterward. Every positive PCR date fell between March and December 2020, earlier than the US Alpha, Beta and Delta variants. Germline-derived CDR1 and CDR2 are MNHEY and SMNVEV (reference sequence). V trimming: 6 bases; J trimming: 4 bases; junction bases outside the gene matches: 11. The CDR3 runs to 16 residues. Once obtained from cultured CD4+ T cells, the DNA was sequenced using the Oncomine TCR Beta short-read assay. The authors extracted genomic DNA from cultured CD4+ T cells. TCRdb recomputed calls from the PCR reads with MiXCR, one row per CDR3 protein. The sample shows fewer than 15,000 distinct CDR3 sequences, approximately 50% of them seen only once.

The sequencing input was CD4+ T cells from blood, cultured in vitro. The TCR was taken from a human donor who had recovered from COVID-19. V and J are TRBV27 and TRBJ2-2; TRBD2 matches 7 bases. The DNA for the CDR3 is TGTGCCAGCAGGCCCGTGGGGGGGGTGGGCACCGGGGAGCTGTTTTTT. This sequence encodes CASRPVGGVGTGELFF.